This T cell receptor (beta chain) was retrieved from a study of glioma-infiltrating T cells. Study-wide points: CDR3 overlap between tissue and blood was very small. Gliomas, especially low-grade, showed above-expected tissue-blood divergence; non-neoplastic patients showed below.

This CDR3 contains 12 residues. The germline V gene encodes CDR1 DFQATT and CDR2 SNEGSKA (reference sequence). The iRepertoire nested amplicon-rescue multiplex PCR amplified TCR alpha and beta CDR3s from RNA. For one-step reverse transcription and amplification, about 85-400 ng of tissue mRNA or PBMC total RNA was used. TCRdb fed the multiplex PCR reads into MiXCR, producing one record per CDR3 protein. The sample gives under 200,000 distinct CDR3 sequences, about 40% of which show up once; over 4% is in the top ten. As concerns this clonotype: As yet, its antigen is unknown. The germline gene is not matched at one end of the junction; a read error may be the cause.

This clonotype was sampled from a human donor with low-grade glioma or glioblastoma, undergoing nonglioma brain surgery, or in good health (not recorded which). Sample: glioma tissue, nonneoplastic brain tissue, or PBMCs (not recorded which). This chain connects TRBV20-1 to TRBJ2-1; D possibly uses TRBD1 or TRBD2 (5 bases each). In nucleotides, the CDR3 is TGCAGTGCTCATCGAGCGGACAATGAGAAGTTCTTC. It specifies CSAHRADNEKFF.